These T cell receptor beta chains were read from a single sample in a study of T cells in Graves' hyperthyroidism and ophthalmopathy. Each CDR3 protein is one row after TCRdb ran MiXCR on the multiplex PCR reads. The sample lists some 510,000 distinct CDR3 sequences, about a fifth seen once, with approximately 26% in the top ten. Sequencing input: blood. The receptors shown here come from a man aged 18-30 years with Graves' hyperthyroidism. Each CDR3 is given with its conserved first and last residue. Each record gives: J gene, V gene, clone size, D gene, CDR3 protein, CDR3 DNA. D genes are given only for firm matches. Clone size is given for some rows only: seen once, a few or many times, or a class if the clone is expanded.

J: TRBJ1-5; V: TRBV15; size: many; D: -; CDR3: CATSRARASNQPQHF; DNA: TGTGCCACCAGCAGAGCCAGAGCTAGCAATCAGCCCCAGCATTTT
J: TRBJ2-7; V: TRBV20-1; size: many; D: -; CDR3: CSASGAGSYEQYF; DNA: TGCAGTGCCTCAGGGGCGGGATCCTACGAGCAGTACTTC
J: TRBJ2-5; V: TRBV11-2; size: many; D: TRBD2; CDR3: CASSQRLAGGYQETQYF; DNA: TGTGCCAGCAGCCAACGACTAGCGGGGGGTTACCAAGAGACCCAGTACTTC
J: TRBJ1-1; V: TRBV12-3/TRBV12-4; size: many; D: -; CDR3: CASSPAWTEAFF; DNA: TGTGCCAGCAGCCCTGCTTGGACTGAAGCTTTCTTT
J: TRBJ1-1; V: TRBV15; size: many; D: -; CDR3: CATSRVGGRIGTEAFF; DNA: TGTGCCACCAGCAGAGTCGGGGGGCGCATCGGCACTGAAGCTTTCTTT
J: TRBJ1-1; V: TRBV29-1; size: few; D: -; CDR3: CSVLGGMNTEAFF; DNA: TGCAGCGTTCTGGGGGGGATGAACACTGAAGCTTTCTTT
J: TRBJ2-7; V: TRBV5-1; size: many; D: -; CDR3: CASSLARSYEQYF; DNA: TGTGCCAGCAGCTTAGCTAGGTCCTACGAGCAGTACTTC
J: TRBJ2-7; V: TRBV28; size: many; D: TRBD1; CDR3: CASSLGQRISSYEQYF; DNA: TGTGCCAGCAGTCTGGGACAGCGTATATCCTCTTACGAGCAGTACTTC
J: TRBJ2-7; V: TRBV19; size: -; D: -; CDR3: CASSIVAGSYEQYF; DNA: TGTGCCAGTAGTATAGTCGCAGGTTCCTACGAGCAGTACTTC
J: TRBJ1-3; V: TRBV9; size: few; D: -; CDR3: CASSLTAGTFPGNTIYF; DNA: TGTGCCAGCAGCCTCACAGCCGGGACCTTCCCTGGAAACACCATATATTTT
J: TRBJ1-2; V: TRBV5-1; size: many; D: -; CDR3: CASSFGSTLYGYTF; DNA: TGCGCCAGCAGCTTTGGCAGTACCCTCTATGGCTACACCTTC
J: TRBJ2-1; V: TRBV28; size: -; D: -; CDR3: CASSFSPPLSF; DNA: TGTGCCAGCAGTTTTTCACCTCCTCTCAGCTTC
J: TRBJ1-1; V: TRBV11-1; size: many; D: TRBD1; CDR3: CASSSGWTGPGDTEAFF; DNA: TGTGCCAGCAGCTCGGGCTGGACAGGACCGGGGGACACTGAAGCTTTCTTT
J: TRBJ2-3; V: TRBV7-8; size: -; D: TRBD2; CDR3: CASSLPTSGTDTQYF; DNA: TGTGCCAGCAGCCTACCGACTAGCGGCACAGATACGCAGTATTTT
J: TRBJ2-7; V: TRBV2; size: many; D: TRBD2; CDR3: CASSGGLATYEQYF; DNA: TGTGCCAGCAGTGGAGGACTAGCCACCTACGAGCAGTACTTC
J: TRBJ2-7; V: TRBV12-3/TRBV12-4; size: many; D: -; CDR3: CASRAAAHEQYF; DNA: TGTGCCAGCAGAGCGGCGGCCCACGAGCAGTACTTC
J: TRBJ1-1; V: TRBV6-1; size: many; D: -; CDR3: CASSHLGGDTEAFF; DNA: TGTGCCAGCAGCCACCTGGGAGGGGACACTGAAGCTTTCTTT
J: TRBJ1-1; V: TRBV6-2/TRBV6-3; size: many; D: -; CDR3: CASRTFRADRGNTEAFF; DNA: TGTGCCAGCAGAACTTTTAGGGCCGATCGGGGGAACACTGAAGCTTTCTTT
J: TRBJ2-5; V: TRBV12-3/TRBV12-4; size: many; D: -; CDR3: CASSLGIQETQYF; DNA: TGTGCCAGCAGCTTAGGAATCCAAGAGACCCAGTACTTC
J: TRBJ2-5; V: TRBV29-1; size: many; D: TRBD2; CDR3: CSVKGGLAGGLQETQYF; DNA: TGCAGCGTCAAAGGGGGACTAGCGGGGGGCCTCCAAGAGACCCAGTACTTC
J: TRBJ1-5; V: TRBV12-3/TRBV12-4; size: many; D: -; CDR3: CASSHARVQPQHF; DNA: TGTGCCAGCTCCCACGCCAGGGTTCAGCCCCAGCATTTT
J: TRBJ2-3; V: TRBV6-1; size: -; D: -; CDR3: CASSAKVAKGGTDTQYF; DNA: TGTGCCAGCAGTGCTAAGGTAGCGAAGGGGGGCACAGATACGCAGTATTTT
J: TRBJ2-7; V: TRBV28; size: many; D: -; CDR3: CASRGGGAGYEQYF; DNA: TGTGCCAGCAGGGGAGGGGGAGCCGGGTACGAGCAGTACTTC
J: TRBJ2-2; V: TRBV28; size: -; D: -; CDR3: CASRPRGMDTGELFF; DNA: TGTGCCAGCAGACCCAGGGGTATGGACACCGGGGAGCTGTTTTTT
J: TRBJ1-3; V: TRBV12-3/TRBV12-4; size: many; D: -; CDR3: CASSPPTDPSGNTIYF; DNA: TGTGCCAGCAGCCCCCCGACAGACCCCTCTGGAAACACCATATATTTT
J: TRBJ2-1; V: TRBV6-4; size: many; D: -; CDR3: CASSDSEDDEQFF; DNA: TGTGCCAGCAGTGACTCGGAAGACGATGAGCAGTTCTTC
J: TRBJ1-2; V: TRBV7-2; size: -; D: TRBD1; CDR3: CASSLAPQGAGYGYTF; DNA: TGTGCCAGCAGCTTAGCCCCCCAGGGGGCGGGATATGGCTACACCTTC
J: TRBJ1-2; V: TRBV10-2; size: few; D: TRBD1; CDR3: CASRPGQGMDGYTF; DNA: TGCGCCAGCAGGCCGGGACAGGGGATGGATGGCTACACCTTC
J: TRBJ2-2; V: TRBV2; size: many; D: -; CDR3: CAIELTGTLGGELFF; DNA: TGTGCCATCGAGTTAACAGGGACTCTTGGCGGGGAGCTGTTTTTT
J: TRBJ1-1; V: TRBV18; size: many; D: -; CDR3: CASSPESSGGTEAFF; DNA: TGTGCCAGCTCACCAGAGTCATCGGGAGGGACTGAAGCTTTCTTT
J: TRBJ1-1; V: TRBV11-2; size: many; D: -; CDR3: CASSLEVGGTTEAFF; DNA: TGTGCCAGCAGCTTAGAGGTTGGCGGGACCACTGAAGCTTTCTTT
J: TRBJ2-2; V: TRBV12-3/TRBV12-4; size: many; D: -; CDR3: CASITTNTGELFF; DNA: TGTGCCAGCATTACGACGAACACCGGGGAGCTGTTTTTT
J: TRBJ2-7; V: TRBV12-3/TRBV12-4; size: many; D: TRBD2; CDR3: CASSPRLAAYEQYF; DNA: TGTGCCAGCAGTCCCAGACTAGCGGCCTACGAGCAGTACTTC
J: TRBJ2-7; V: TRBV20-1; size: many; D: TRBD1; CDR3: CSAYDRGQPLSRVQYF; DNA: TGCAGTGCTTACGACAGGGGACAACCACTTTCTCGAGTGCAGTACTTC
J: TRBJ1-2; V: TRBV6-5; size: many; D: -; CDR3: CASGTRYGYTF; DNA: TGTGCCAGCGGGACGCGTTATGGCTACACCTTC
J: TRBJ1-4; V: TRBV6-1; size: many; D: -; CDR3: CASSEAGGSYEKLFF; DNA: TGTGCCAGCAGTGAAGCGGGGGGCAGCTATGAAAAACTGTTTTTT
J: TRBJ1-1; V: TRBV6-5; size: many; D: TRBD1; CDR3: CASRSTGDRTEAFF; DNA: TGTGCCAGCAGATCGACAGGGGACAGGACTGAAGCTTTCTTT
J: TRBJ1-1; V: TRBV7-8; size: many; D: -; CDR3: CASSLAGREPLHSNTEAFF; DNA: TGTGCCAGCAGCTTAGCAGGCAGGGAGCCCTTACACTCCAACACTGAAGCTTTCTTT
J: TRBJ2-7; V: TRBV5-5; size: many; D: TRBD2; CDR3: CASSFGGFEQYF; DNA: TGTGCCAGCAGCTTCGGGGGGTTCGAGCAGTACTTC
J: TRBJ2-7; V: TRBV3-1; size: -; D: -; CDR3: CASSQLSYEQYF; DNA: TGTGCCAGCAGCCAATTATCCTACGAGCAGTACTTC
J: TRBJ2-5; V: TRBV20-1; size: -; D: TRBD2; CDR3: CSVSGNGIEETQYF; DNA: TGCAGTGTTAGCGGGAACGGGATCGAGGAGACCCAGTACTTC
J: TRBJ1-1; V: TRBV15; size: many; D: -; CDR3: CATSRDLGQNTEAFF; DNA: TGTGCCACCAGCAGAGATCTGGGACAGAACACTGAAGCTTTCTTT
J: TRBJ2-7; V: TRBV29-1; size: many; D: -; CDR3: CSAGGTVSYEQYF; DNA: TGCAGCGCTGGGGGGACGGTCTCCTACGAGCAGTACTTC